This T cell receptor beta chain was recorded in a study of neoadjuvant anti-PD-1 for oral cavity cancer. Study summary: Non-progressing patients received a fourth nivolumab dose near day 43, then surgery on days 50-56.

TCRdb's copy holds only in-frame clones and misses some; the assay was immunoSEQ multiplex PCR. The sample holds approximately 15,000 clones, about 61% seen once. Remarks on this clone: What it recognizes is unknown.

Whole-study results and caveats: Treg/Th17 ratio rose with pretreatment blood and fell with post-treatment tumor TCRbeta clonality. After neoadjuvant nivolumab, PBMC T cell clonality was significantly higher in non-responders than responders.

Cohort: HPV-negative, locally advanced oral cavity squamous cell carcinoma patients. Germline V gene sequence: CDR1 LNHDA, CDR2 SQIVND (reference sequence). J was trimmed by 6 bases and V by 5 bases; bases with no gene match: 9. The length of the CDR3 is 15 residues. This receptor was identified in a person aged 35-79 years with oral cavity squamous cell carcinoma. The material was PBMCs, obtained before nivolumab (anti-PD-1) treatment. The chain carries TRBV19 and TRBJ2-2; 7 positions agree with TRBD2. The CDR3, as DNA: TGTGCCAGTAGTCGAACCTCTAGCGGAGCCGGGGAGCTGTTTTTT. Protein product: CASSRTSSGAGELFF. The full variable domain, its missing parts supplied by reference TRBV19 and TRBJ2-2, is DGGITQSPKYLFRKEGQNVTLSCEQNLNHDAMYWYRQDPGQGLRLIYYSQIVNDFQKGDIAEGYSVSREKKESFPLTVTSAQKNPTAFYLCASSRTSSGAGELFFGEGSRLTVL.